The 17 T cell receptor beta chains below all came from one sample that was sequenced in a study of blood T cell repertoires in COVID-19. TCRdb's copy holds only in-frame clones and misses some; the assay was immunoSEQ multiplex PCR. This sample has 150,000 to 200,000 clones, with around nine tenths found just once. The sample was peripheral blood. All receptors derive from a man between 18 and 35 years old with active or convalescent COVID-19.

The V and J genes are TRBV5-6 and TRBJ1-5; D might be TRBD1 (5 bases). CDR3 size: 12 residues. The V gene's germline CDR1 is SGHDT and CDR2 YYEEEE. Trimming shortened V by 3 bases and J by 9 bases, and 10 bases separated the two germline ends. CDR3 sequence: CASSSPGGPQHF. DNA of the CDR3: TGTGCCAGCAGCTCCCCGGGGGGGCCCCAGCATTTT.

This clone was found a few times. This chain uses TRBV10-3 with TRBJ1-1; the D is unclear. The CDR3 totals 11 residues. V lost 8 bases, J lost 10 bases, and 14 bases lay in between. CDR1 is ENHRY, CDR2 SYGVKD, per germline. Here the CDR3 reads CAIGSGGLAFF. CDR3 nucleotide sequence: TGTGCCATCGGCTCCGGAGGGTTAGCTTTCTTT.

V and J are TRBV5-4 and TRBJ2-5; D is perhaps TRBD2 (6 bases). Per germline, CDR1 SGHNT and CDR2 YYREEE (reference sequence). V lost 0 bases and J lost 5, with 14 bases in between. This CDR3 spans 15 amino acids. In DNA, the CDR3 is TGTGCCAGCAGCTTGGCCGGGGCCGCGGGGGAGACCCAGTACTTC. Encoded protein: CASSLAGAAGETQYF.

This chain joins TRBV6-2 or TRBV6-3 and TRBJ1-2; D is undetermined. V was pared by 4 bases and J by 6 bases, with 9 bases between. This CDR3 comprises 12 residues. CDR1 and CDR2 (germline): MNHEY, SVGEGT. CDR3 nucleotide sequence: TGTGCCAGCAGTTCTGATGCGGATGGCTACACCTTC. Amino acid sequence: CASSSDADGYTF.

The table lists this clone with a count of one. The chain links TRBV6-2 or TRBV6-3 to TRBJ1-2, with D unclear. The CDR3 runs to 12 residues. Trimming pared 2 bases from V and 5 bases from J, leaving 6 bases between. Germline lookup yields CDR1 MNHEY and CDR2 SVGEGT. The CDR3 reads CASSYEVYGYTF. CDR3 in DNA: TGTGCCAGCAGTTACGAGGTATATGGCTACACCTTC.

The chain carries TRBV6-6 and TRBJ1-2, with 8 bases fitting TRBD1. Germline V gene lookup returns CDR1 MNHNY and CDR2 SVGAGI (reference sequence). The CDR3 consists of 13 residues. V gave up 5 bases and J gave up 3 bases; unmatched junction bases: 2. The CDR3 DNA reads TGTGCCAGCAGTACGGACAGGGACTATGGCTACACCTTC. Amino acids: CASSTDRDYGYTF.

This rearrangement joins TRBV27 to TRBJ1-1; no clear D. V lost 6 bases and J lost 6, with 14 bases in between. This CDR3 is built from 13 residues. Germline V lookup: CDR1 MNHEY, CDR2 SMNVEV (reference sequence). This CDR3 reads CASRYSPVAEAFF. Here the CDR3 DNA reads TGTGCCAGCAGATATTCCCCGGTCGCTGAAGCTTTCTTT.

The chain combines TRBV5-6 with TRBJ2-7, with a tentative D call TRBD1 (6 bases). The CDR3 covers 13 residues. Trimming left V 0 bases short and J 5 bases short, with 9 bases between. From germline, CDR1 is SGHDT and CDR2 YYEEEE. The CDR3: CASSLDRVNEQYF. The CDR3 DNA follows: TGTGCCAGCAGCTTGGACAGGGTCAACGAGCAGTACTTC.

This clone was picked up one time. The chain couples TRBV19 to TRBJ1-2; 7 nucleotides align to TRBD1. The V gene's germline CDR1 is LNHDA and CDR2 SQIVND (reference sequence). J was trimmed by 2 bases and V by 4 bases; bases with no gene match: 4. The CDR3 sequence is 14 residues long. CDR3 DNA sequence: TGTGCCAGTAGTACTGACAGGGCCAACTATGGCTACACCTTC. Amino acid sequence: CASSTDRANYGYTF.

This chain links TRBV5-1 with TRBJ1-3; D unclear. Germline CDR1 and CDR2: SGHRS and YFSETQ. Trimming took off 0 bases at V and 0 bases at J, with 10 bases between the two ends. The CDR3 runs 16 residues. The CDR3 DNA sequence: TGCGCCAGCAGCTTGGGTGTAGTCACCTCTGGAAACACCATATATTTT. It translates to CASSLGVVTSGNTIYF. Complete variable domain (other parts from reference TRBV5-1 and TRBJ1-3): KAGVTQTPRYLIKTRGQQVTLSCSPISGHRSVSWYQQTPGQGLQFLFEYFSETQRNKGNFPGRFSGRQFSNSRSEMNVSTLELGDSALYLCASSLGVVTSGNTIYFGEGSWLTVV.

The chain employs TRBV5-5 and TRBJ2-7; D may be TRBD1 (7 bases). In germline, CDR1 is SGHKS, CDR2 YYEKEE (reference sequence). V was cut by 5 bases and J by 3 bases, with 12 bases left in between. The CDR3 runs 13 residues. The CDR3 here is CASRRGTDYEQYV. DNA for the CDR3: TGTGCCAGCAGGCGCGGGACAGACTACGAGCAGTACGTC.

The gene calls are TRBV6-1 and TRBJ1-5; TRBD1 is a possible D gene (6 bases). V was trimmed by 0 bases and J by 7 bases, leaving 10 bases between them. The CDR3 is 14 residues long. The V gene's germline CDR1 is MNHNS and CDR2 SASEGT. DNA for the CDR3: TGTGCCAGCAGTGAAGCCAGGGGCGGGCAGCCCCAGCATTTT. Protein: CASSEARGGQPQHF.

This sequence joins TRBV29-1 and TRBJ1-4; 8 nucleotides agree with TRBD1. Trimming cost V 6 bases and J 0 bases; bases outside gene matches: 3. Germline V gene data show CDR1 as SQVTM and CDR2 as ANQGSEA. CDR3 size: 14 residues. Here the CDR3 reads CSVATGATNEKLFF. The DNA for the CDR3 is TGCAGCGTAGCGACAGGGGCAACTAATGAAAAACTGTTTTTT.

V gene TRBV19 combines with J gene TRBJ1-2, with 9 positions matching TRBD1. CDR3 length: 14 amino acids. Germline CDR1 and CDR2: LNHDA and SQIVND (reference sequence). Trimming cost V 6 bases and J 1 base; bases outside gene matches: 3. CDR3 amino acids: CASRRTGVNYGYTF. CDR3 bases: TGTGCCAGTAGAAGGACAGGGGTTAACTATGGCTACACCTTC.

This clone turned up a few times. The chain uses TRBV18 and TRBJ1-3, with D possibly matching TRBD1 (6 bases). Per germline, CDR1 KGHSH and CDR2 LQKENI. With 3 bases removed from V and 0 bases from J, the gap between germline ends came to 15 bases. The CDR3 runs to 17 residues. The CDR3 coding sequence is TGTGCCAGCTCACCTCTAGACCCCAGGGGCTCTGGAAACACCATATATTTT. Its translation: CASSPLDPRGSGNTIYF.

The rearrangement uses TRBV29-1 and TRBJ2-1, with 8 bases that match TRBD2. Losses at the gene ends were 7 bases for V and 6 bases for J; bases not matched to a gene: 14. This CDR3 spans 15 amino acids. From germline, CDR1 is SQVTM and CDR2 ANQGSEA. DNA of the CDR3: TGCAGCGCGGGGGGCGGGGGGCCCCCCCCCAATGAGCAGTTCTTC. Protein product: CSAGGGGPPPNEQFF.

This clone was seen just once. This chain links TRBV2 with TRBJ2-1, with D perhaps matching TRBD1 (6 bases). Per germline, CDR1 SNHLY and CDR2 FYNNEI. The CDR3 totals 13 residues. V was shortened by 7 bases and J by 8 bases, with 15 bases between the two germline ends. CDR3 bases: TGTGCCAGCACGCAGGGGTTGTACGATGAGCAGTTCTTC. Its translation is CASTQGLYDEQFF.